This T cell receptor (beta chain) comes out of a study of T cells in Graves' hyperthyroidism and ophthalmopathy (dated by TCRdb to the late 2010s). Describing the broader study: Peripheral blood samples were taken at initial diagnosis, before any treatment was given. TCR V-J signatures able to tell the groups apart were searched for in a discovery cohort of approximately 95 patients, of whom over 40 had Graves' ophthalmopathy and 57 had stable Graves' hyperthyroidism. Prospective prediction of ophthalmopathy was tested in an independent validation cohort consisting of about 19 hyperthyroidism patients and over 15 patients who later progressed to ophthalmopathy. The 75 to 100 discovery patients were randomly split 7:3 into training and test sets. In over five Graves' hyperthyroidism patients, the study also compared T-cell repertoires from thyroid tissue with T-cell repertoires from blood. Once sampling was done, hyperthyroidism patients were given methimazole at a starting dose of 30 mg daily, whereas ophthalmopathy patients were given high-dose intravenous methylprednisolone. The paper describes TCR Vbeta CDR3 sequencing of 120 to 150 peripheral blood samples, made up of under 50 ophthalmopathy patients, roughly 72 hyperthyroidism patients and 17 progressor patients. The paper's findings and limits, for the study overall: During validation, the model predicted progression to ophthalmopathy a median of roughly six months ahead of onset, with roughly 65% sensitivity and 72% to 80% specificity. A model built on a 13 V-J signature distinguished ophthalmopathy from stable hyperthyroidism, reaching 85% to 90% sensitivity and 81.08% specificity in cross-validation and 80%/75% in testing. No statistical method was used to fix the sample size in advance, and group allocation was not hidden from the investigators. Blood samples also contained most of the expanded thyroid clonotypes (frequency above 0.001), which suggests that blood repertoires may reflect thyroid immune responses.

The TCR beta CDR3 regions were amplified from RNA transcripts. For the first round of RT-PCR on the TCR CDR3, the HTBI primer set was used together with the Qiagen OneStep RT-PCR kit. The libraries were constructed in a second round of multiplex PCR and then size-selected and purified. Libraries were sequenced paired-end with 100 bp reads on an Illumina HiSeq2000. On the study's bioinformatics: SOAPnuke was used to process the raw data, with reads discarded if the reads contained adapters or uncalled bases, had a mean Phred below 15, or lacked an exact constant-primer or identifier match. COPE v1.2.5 was used to merge high-quality paired reads, and clonotypes were defined as unique nucleotide sequences. MiTCR v1.1 was used to align clonotypes to the IMGT TRBV, TRBD and TRBJ reference segments. The analysis was restricted to V-J combinations with a frequency above 0.0001, which together covered around 99% of the repertoires. A TCS score was defined as the ratio of F50 (clonal expansion) to E x V (chaos), with BLOSUM62-based TCRdist applied between CDR3 peptides within each V-J. Welch's t-statistics and random forest reduced some 510 V-J features to roughly 13, which were used in a naive Bayes classifier (R e1071). Thyroid-blood repertoire similarity was quantified with the Morisita-Horn index. TCRdb took the public reads, trimmed them with fastp at Q25, ran MiXCR for clone calling and kept in-frame beta chains. A single entry per CDR3 protein holds the most common genes and DNA from its merged rows. TCRdb, rather than the study authors, made the V and J calls. Counted in this sample were hundreds of thousands of distinct CDR3 sequences; roughly 40% of them appeared once. 7.5% to 9.5% of the sample goes to the ten largest clones.

For this clonotype: It lacks a known antigen. It has no much larger one-base neighbor in the sample; base qualities were not kept.

CDR3 length: 14 amino acids, cysteine to phenylalanine. Only the CDR3 part of the read is kept: 42 bases, read in frame from the first base. According to the germline V gene, CDR1 reads SGHTA and CDR2 reads FQGNSA. The junction shows trimming of 0 bases on V and 5 bases on J, plus 7 bases between the germline ends. Graves' hyperthyroidism was defined as stable when no progression to ophthalmopathy occurred over 18 months of follow-up. Hyperthyroidism patients were aged 18 to 65 years and newly diagnosed, with disease duration of less than 2 months. Exclusion was applied to patients with uncontrolled infections, other autoimmune diseases, pregnancy or lactation. Diagnoses relied on clinical symptoms, serum thyroxine and TRAb, thyroid ultrasound and orbital computed tomography. PBMCs were separated from 8 to 10 ml of fresh peripheral blood using Ficoll-Paque density gradient centrifugation. Trizol reagent was used to extract total RNA, and RNA quality was then checked on an Agilent 2100 Bioanalyzer.

Sequenced material: blood. The TCR was taken from a man aged 18 to 30 with Graves' hyperthyroidism. This receptor chain uses TRBV7-2 and TRBJ2-2; too little of a D gene remains to name it. The DNA sequence is given as TGTGCCAGCAGCTTAGCGCCGACGACCGGGGAGCTGTTTTTT. Translation gives CASSLAPTTGELFF.